This T cell receptor beta chain was obtained from a study of OX40 agonist ivuxolimab in advanced cancers. Study-wide points: More expanded clones were seen, on average, in CD8+ T cells than in CD4+. Researchers did not establish what antigens the expanded peripheral T cells target.

The method was immunoSEQ multiplex PCR; TCRdb's version includes in-frame clones alone and lacks a portion of them. The sample contains about 73,000 clones, 75% to 90% of which appear only once. Patients with autoimmune history or systemic immunosuppression were excluded. In regard to this clone: The antigen is undetermined.

Trimming cost V 2 bases and J 6 bases, with 10 bases left between them. This CDR3 is built from 13 residues. Looked up from germline, CDR1 is MNHEY and CDR2 is SMNVEV (reference sequence). V gene TRBV27 combines with J gene TRBJ1-1; possibly TRBD1 for D (5 bases). Specimen: CD4+ or CD8+ T cells sorted from blood, collected in a trial of the OX40 agonist ivuxolimab. The source of this sequence is an adult with an advanced solid tumor such as melanoma, head and neck, liver or kidney cancer. For the CDR3, the DNA is TGTGCCAGCAGTTTACAGGGTTTCGCTGAAGCTTTCTTT. It specifies CASSLQGFAEAFF.